This T cell receptor beta chain was sequenced for a study of T cells in Graves' hyperthyroidism and ophthalmopathy. V was cut by 3 bases and J by 0 bases, with 14 bases left in between. The germline V gene encodes CDR1 DFQATT and CDR2 SNEGSKA (reference sequence). The CDR3 runs 16 residues. RNA transcripts yielded amplified TCR beta CDR3 regions. Primed by the HTBI set, a first-round RT-PCR was run on the TCR CDR3. TCRdb passed the multiplex PCR reads through MiXCR, listing each CDR3 protein once. The sample includes fewer than 500,000 distinct CDR3 sequences, about 14% seen only once; the top ten take less than 20%. Exclusions: uncontrolled infection, other autoimmune disease, pregnancy, lactation. This clonotype was counted between two and nine times.

This TCR was recovered from a woman aged 25 to 39 with Graves' ophthalmopathy. The chain is built from TRBV20-1 and TRBJ2-2; perhaps TRBD2 as D (7 bases). Material for sequencing was blood. CDR3 amino acids: CSARAGGGPNTGELFF. The CDR3 DNA sequence: TGCAGTGCTAGGGCCGGCGGGGGCCCGAACACCGGGGAGCTGTTTTTT.